One sample yielded the 11 T cell receptor beta chains listed below, sequenced in a study of T cells in Graves' hyperthyroidism and ophthalmopathy. Template material for amplifying TCR beta CDR3 regions consisted of RNA transcripts. HTBI primers drove first-round RT-PCR of the TCR CDR3. TCRdb analysed the multiplex PCR reads with MiXCR anew, one entry per CDR3 protein. The table lists 660,000 or so distinct CDR3 sequences, just under 45% of them singletons. The sample consisted of peripheral blood or thyroid tissue (not recorded which). The receptors shown here come from an adult man with Graves' disease, either hyperthyroidism or ophthalmopathy (not recorded which).

The chain uses TRBV20-1 and TRBJ2-7, with TRBD2 matching over 7 bases. From germline, CDR1 is DFQATT and CDR2 SNEGSKA (reference sequence). J gave up 3 bases and V 5 bases, and 7 bases lay outside the gene matches. The CDR3 is made up of 13 amino acids. CDR3 sequence (DNA): TGCAGTGCTCTAGCGGCGGAGAGCTACGAGCAGTACTTC. Translating it yields CSALAAESYEQYF.

This sequence joins TRBV5-1 and TRBJ1-1; D is unresolved. The CDR3 runs 16 residues. Trimming removed 4 bases at V and 1 base at J, with 17 bases between. Germline CDR1 SGHRS, CDR2 YFSETQ. CDR3 DNA sequence: TGCGCCAGCAGCCAAGATATATTGGCCCAGAACACTGAAGCTTTCTTT. Translation: CASSQDILAQNTEAFF.

This clonotype was observed a handful of times. J is TRBJ1-4 and V is TRBV19; D gene uncertain. The V end was cut by 6 bases, the J end by 8 bases, with 4 bases between. Germline V gene data show CDR1 as LNHDA and CDR2 as SQIVND (reference sequence). The CDR3 runs to 10 residues. The DNA for the CDR3 is TGTGCCAGTAGCGAGGAAAAACTGTTTTTT. Translated, it gives CASSEEKLFF.

This chain joins TRBV19 and TRBJ1-5, with a weak D call TRBD1 (5 bases). The CDR3 covers 14 residues. Per the germline V gene, CDR1 is LNHDA and CDR2 is SQIVND (reference sequence). The V gene lost 7 bases and the J gene lost 3 bases, with 13 bases spanning the gap. This CDR3 reads CASTPRGTNQPQHF. CDR3 bases: TGTGCCAGTACCCCCCGGGGGACCAATCAGCCCCAGCATTTT.

This clonotype turned up a few times. This chain links TRBV6-5 with TRBJ1-6; possible D gene TRBD1, 5 bases. Germline loops: CDR1 MNHEY, CDR2 SVGAGI. The V end was cut by 0 bases, the J end by 13 bases, with 7 bases between. The CDR3 covers 12 residues. The CDR3 DNA reads as TGTGCCAGCAGTTACTCGGCAGGGCCCCTCCACTTT. Translation gives CASSYSAGPLHF.

This clonotype came up many times. V is TRBV10-3 and J is TRBJ1-1; D remains ambiguous. The germline V and J ends were trimmed by 6 bases and 1 base, with 9 bases remaining between them. The germline V gene has CDR1 ENHRY and CDR2 SYGVKD. The CDR3 spans 13 residues. CDR3 bases: TGTGCCATCAGGGACGGAAGGAACACTGAAGCTTTCTTT. This sequence encodes CAIRDGRNTEAFF.

This clonotype showed up just a few times. The chain combines TRBV7-8 with TRBJ2-2; D is possibly TRBD1 (6 bases). V lost 1 base to trimming and J lost 3 bases, with 6 bases between them. The length of the CDR3 is 14 residues. Germline V gives CDR1 SGHVS, CDR2 FQNEAQ. CDR3: CASSLEGDTGELFF. DNA of the CDR3: TGTGCCAGCAGCTTAGAGGGGGACACCGGGGAGCTGTTTTTT.

The V and J genes are TRBV19 and TRBJ1-1, with D possibly being TRBD1 (5 bases). Trimming took off 1 base at V and 1 base at J, with 7 bases between the two ends. Per germline, CDR1 LNHDA and CDR2 SQIVND (reference sequence). The CDR3 runs to 14 residues. CDR3 region: CASSIGTQNTEAFF. DNA of the CDR3: TGTGCCAGTAGTATAGGGACACAGAACACTGAAGCTTTCTTT.

The chain joins TRBV7-8 to TRBJ2-5; TRBD1 aligns across 8 bases. CDR3 size: 15 residues. In germline, CDR1 is SGHVS, CDR2 FQNEAQ. V lost 5 bases, J lost 1 base, and 6 bases stayed unmatched. The CDR3 nucleotides read TGTGCCAGCAGCACCTCCGGGACAGGCCAAGAGACCCAGTACTTC. Protein product: CASSTSGTGQETQYF.

The chain has TRBV24-1 and TRBJ1-3; tentative D call: TRBD1 (5 bases). Per the germline V gene, CDR1 is KGHDR and CDR2 is SFDVKD. The CDR3 runs 12 residues. V was clipped by 6 bases and J by 5 bases, with 7 bases between them. CDR3 bases: TGTGCCACCAGTCCGGGGCGAAACACCATATATTTT. This codes for CATSPGRNTIYF.

This clonotype was seen a few times. The chain recombines TRBV7-9 with TRBJ2-7; TRBD2 agrees at 7 bases. The germline V gene encodes CDR1 SEHNR and CDR2 FQNEAQ (reference sequence). Trimming removed 1 base from V and 2 bases from J; junction bases left unmatched: 5. The CDR3 is 15 residues long. DNA for the CDR3: TGTGCCAGCAGCTTAGTATCGGGACTAACCTACGAGCAGTACTTC. This translates into CASSLVSGLTYEQYF. The full variable domain, in which reference TRBV7-9 and TRBJ2-7 provide the parts outside the CDR3, is DTGVSQNPRHKITKRGQNVTFRCDPISEHNRLYWYRQTLGQGPEFLTYFQNEAQLEKSRLLSDRFSAERPKGSFSTLEIQRTEQGDSAMYLCASSLVSGLTYEQYFGPGTRLTVT.